This entry features one TCR beta chain sequence. Germline V gene lookup returns CDR1 LNHDA and CDR2 SQIVND (reference sequence). The CDR3 loop spans 15 amino acids. The V end was cut by 4 bases, the J end by 5 bases, with 17 bases between. Sequencing used immunoSEQ multiplex PCR; TCRdb keeps in-frame clones, though not all of them. Of around 300,000 clones detected, 75% to 90% appear once; the ten largest clones hold roughly 14%. The data stem from a study of blood T cell repertoires in COVID-19. Seattle's cohort entered during active infection and was followed longitudinally. V usage is TRBV19 and J usage is TRBJ1-2; tentatively, D is TRBD1 (6 bases). Sequenced material: peripheral blood. The TCR was taken from a woman between 65 and 79 years old with COVID-19, enrolled during active disease. The CDR3 spells CASSKGPGQVYGYTF. The CDR3 DNA reads TGTGCCAGTAGTAAGGGACCGGGACAAGTATATGGCTACACCTTC.